This TCR beta chain was profiled in a study of blood T cell repertoires in COVID-19. Looking at the study overall: The samples span acute and convalescent COVID-19 from the United States, Italy and Spain. T cells, B-cell-depleted T cells, or PBMCs supplied cDNA or gDNA.

Which cohort a participant joined came from the clinical history participants gave. Some clones are missing from TCRdb's copy, which holds only in-frame ones; the method was immunoSEQ multiplex PCR. Of around 190,000 clones in the sample, about 83% were seen once. The CDR3 totals 15 residues. Germline V CDR1 and CDR2: SGHRS, YFSETQ. Trimming removed 4 bases from V and 3 bases from J, with 16 bases in between. Sequenced material: PBMCs or T cells enriched from blood (not recorded which). This clonotype was obtained from a man between 40 and 49 years old with acute COVID-19. The J gene is TRBJ1-1, the V gene TRBV5-1; D is perhaps TRBD1 (5 bases). CDR3 sequence (DNA): TGCGCCAGCAGCGAATCGGGGGTTTCCGACACTGAAGCTTTCTTT. This codes for CASSESGVSDTEAFF.